This T cell receptor (beta chain) is drawn from a study of T cell changes during pregnancy in multiple sclerosis. The protocol was immunoSEQ multiplex PCR, while the TCRdb copy is restricted to in-frame clones and leaves out a portion. The sample lists about 36,000 clones; 90% to 95% were seen once. Germline CDR1 reads SGHTS; CDR2 reads YDEGEE. V shed 0 bases and J shed 6 bases, with 13 bases lying between them. CDR3 size: 14 residues. The material sequenced was CD4+ T cells from peripheral blood mononuclear cells, taken in the third trimester of pregnancy. The chain recombines TRBV5-8 with TRBJ2-7, with D hard to call. This sequence was found in a female donor in good health, enrolled as a control in a pregnancy study. CDR3 DNA sequence: TGTGCCAGCAGCTTGGGGCAGGTTTACTCCGAGCAGTACTTC. Its translation is CASSLGQVYSEQYF.